The text below deals with one T cell receptor beta chain. Its target is unknown. The sample comes from a study of beta chain features in type 1 diabetes. Study-level results: Type 1 diabetes patients showed fewer insertions and more deletions at VDJ junctions.

Isolated RNA was reverse transcribed in full, so expressed TCRB transcripts were sequenced. Sequenced by immunoSEQ multiplex PCR; TCRdb stores in-frame clones only, minus some. The repertoire holds roughly 500,000 clones, with approximately 30% as singletons. The germline V and J ends were trimmed by 1 base and 3 bases, with 7 bases remaining between them. Per germline, CDR1 SGHRS and CDR2 YFSETQ. This CDR3 contains 13 residues. This TCR came from a man aged 18-30 years in good health. V usage is TRBV5-1 and J usage is TRBJ2-5; D might be TRBD1 (5 bases). The sequenced material came from naive CD4+ T cells from blood. The CDR3 region has the DNA TGCGCCAGCAGCTTGCGACAGAAAGAGACCCAGTACTTC. Translating it yields CASSLRQKETQYF.